These T cell receptor beta chains were read from a single sample in a study of shared clonotypes between healthy human individuals. Assay: immunoSEQ multiplex PCR; the TCRdb copy retains only in-frame clones and omits some. The data hold about 2.4 million clones, with more than 80% observed a single time. The specimen was naive CD4+ T cells sorted from blood. The source of these receptors is a man aged 18-30 years in good health. Each CDR3 is given with its conserved first and last residue. The order of the fields is clone size, J gene, D gene, V gene, CDR3 DNA, CDR3 protein. D genes are given only for firm matches. Size tells how often a clone was seen (once, few, many) or the class of an expanded clone, and some rows leave it out.

clone_size: once; j_call: TRBJ2-3; d_call: .; v_call: TRBV2; cdr3_nt: TGTGCCAGCAGTGGCCAGGCGGCAGATACGCAGTATTTT; cdr3_aa: CASSGQAADTQYF
clone_size: .; j_call: TRBJ2-7; d_call: .; v_call: TRBV11-2; cdr3_nt: TGTGCCAGCAGCTTCGGACAGATCTACGAGCAGTACTTC; cdr3_aa: CASSFGQIYEQYF
clone_size: .; j_call: TRBJ2-2; d_call: TRBD1; v_call: TRBV20-1; cdr3_nt: TGCAGTGCTGAGGGGGCAGGGGAGCTGTTTTTT; cdr3_aa: CSAEGAGELFF
clone_size: once; j_call: TRBJ2-7; d_call: .; v_call: TRBV5-6; cdr3_nt: TGTGCCAGCAGTCCCTCGGGGGAGGGGGGCGAGCAGTACTTC; cdr3_aa: CASSPSGEGGEQYF
clone_size: .; j_call: TRBJ2-1; d_call: TRBD2; v_call: TRBV5-1; cdr3_nt: TGCGCCAGCAGCCCGCGAAAGATAGCGGGGGGGCCGAGCTCCTACAATGAGCAGTTCTTC; cdr3_aa: CASSPRKIAGGPSSYNEQFF
clone_size: .; j_call: TRBJ2-1; d_call: .; v_call: TRBV7-2; cdr3_nt: TGTGCCAGCAGCTTAGTTTGGAATGAGCAGTTCTTC; cdr3_aa: CASSLVWNEQFF
clone_size: .; j_call: TRBJ1-5; d_call: TRBD1; v_call: TRBV28; cdr3_nt: TGTGCCAGCAGTCGGGACAGTCCCGTGGGGACCCAGCATTTT; cdr3_aa: CASSRDSPVGTQHF
clone_size: .; j_call: TRBJ1-1; d_call: .; v_call: TRBV28; cdr3_nt: TGTGCCAGCAGCACGGGGATAAACACTGAAGCTTTCTTT; cdr3_aa: CASSTGINTEAFF
clone_size: .; j_call: TRBJ2-5; d_call: .; v_call: TRBV2; cdr3_nt: TGTGCCAGCATGGCAGAGACCCAGTACTTC; cdr3_aa: CASMAETQYF
clone_size: .; j_call: TRBJ1-5; d_call: .; v_call: TRBV19; cdr3_nt: TGTGCCAGTAGTATAGTCCGGGGCAATCAGCCCCAGCATTTT; cdr3_aa: CASSIVRGNQPQHF
clone_size: .; j_call: TRBJ1-1; d_call: .; v_call: TRBV6-6; cdr3_nt: TGTGCCAGCAGTCAAGGCCGGAGCACTGAAGCTTTCTTT; cdr3_aa: CASSQGRSTEAFF
clone_size: .; j_call: TRBJ2-6; d_call: .; v_call: TRBV10-3; cdr3_nt: TGTGCCATCAGTTATTTGGGGACGTCTAGCTCTGGGGCCAACGTCCTGACTTTC; cdr3_aa: CAISYLGTSSSGANVLTF
clone_size: once; j_call: TRBJ2-7; d_call: .; v_call: TRBV7-2; cdr3_nt: TGTGCCAGCCGAGGACTCGACTACGAGCAGTACTTC; cdr3_aa: CASRGLDYEQYF
clone_size: .; j_call: TRBJ2-7; d_call: .; v_call: TRBV5-1; cdr3_nt: TGCGCCAGCAGCTTGACGGCAGGGGACTACGAGCAGTACTTC; cdr3_aa: CASSLTAGDYEQYF
clone_size: .; j_call: TRBJ2-1; d_call: .; v_call: TRBV9; cdr3_nt: TGTGCCAGCAGCGTATCGCCGGAGCCGAGCTCCTACAATGAGCAGTTCTTC; cdr3_aa: CASSVSPEPSSYNEQFF
clone_size: .; j_call: TRBJ2-1; d_call: TRBD1; v_call: TRBV9; cdr3_nt: TGTGCCAGCAGCGTGGGGACAGGGGGGTTCAACAATGAGCAGTTCTTC; cdr3_aa: CASSVGTGGFNNEQFF
clone_size: .; j_call: TRBJ2-2; d_call: .; v_call: TRBV19; cdr3_nt: TGTGCCAGTAGTATCAGCAGACGAGCTAACACCGGGGAGCTGTTTTTT; cdr3_aa: CASSISRRANTGELFF
clone_size: .; j_call: TRBJ1-5; d_call: .; v_call: TRBV2; cdr3_nt: TGTGCCAGCAGTCGAGAATTTAGCAATCAGCCCCAGCATTTT; cdr3_aa: CASSREFSNQPQHF
clone_size: .; j_call: TRBJ2-7; d_call: TRBD2; v_call: TRBV2; cdr3_nt: TGTGCCAGCTCGTTAGCGGGGGTTTTGGAGCAGTACTTC; cdr3_aa: CASSLAGVLEQYF
clone_size: .; j_call: TRBJ2-3; d_call: .; v_call: TRBV7-2; cdr3_nt: TGTGCCAGCAGCTTCCCGGGCACAGATACGCAGTATTTT; cdr3_aa: CASSFPGTDTQYF
clone_size: .; j_call: TRBJ2-7; d_call: .; v_call: TRBV11-2; cdr3_nt: TGTGCCAGCAGCTCTGGGGGGACAGCCTCCTACGAGCAGTACTTC; cdr3_aa: CASSSGGTASYEQYF
clone_size: few; j_call: TRBJ1-2; d_call: .; v_call: TRBV20-1; cdr3_nt: TGCAGTGCTACGGACTATGGCTACACCTTC; cdr3_aa: CSATDYGYTF
clone_size: .; j_call: TRBJ1-3; d_call: .; v_call: TRBV15; cdr3_nt: TGTGCCACCAGCAGAGATATGGGCAGTCTTTCAAACCTAAAGGCGAACACCATATATTTT; cdr3_aa: CATSRDMGSLSNLKANTIYF
clone_size: .; j_call: TRBJ1-6; d_call: .; v_call: TRBV30; cdr3_nt: TGTGCCTGGAAAGGTTTAGGGTCACCCCTCCACTTT; cdr3_aa: CAWKGLGSPLHF
clone_size: .; j_call: TRBJ2-1; d_call: .; v_call: TRBV7-2; cdr3_nt: TGTGCCAGCAGCTTAGGCGTAGGCGGAAAAAAAAATGAGCAGTTCTTC; cdr3_aa: CASSLGVGGKKNEQFF
clone_size: .; j_call: TRBJ2-7; d_call: .; v_call: TRBV28; cdr3_nt: TGTGCCAGCAGTCTTTTGGTCGAGCAGTACTTC; cdr3_aa: CASSLLVEQYF
clone_size: .; j_call: TRBJ1-2; d_call: .; v_call: TRBV29-1; cdr3_nt: TGCAGCGTTGAAGCGGTCAGGTACCATGGCTACACCTTC; cdr3_aa: CSVEAVRYHGYTF
clone_size: once; j_call: TRBJ2-2; d_call: .; v_call: TRBV10-3; cdr3_nt: TGTGCCATCAGTGATCCCCCTGTTTCCACCGGGGAGCTGTTTTTT; cdr3_aa: CAISDPPVSTGELFF
clone_size: .; j_call: TRBJ1-1; d_call: .; v_call: TRBV28; cdr3_nt: TGTGCCAGCAGTTTATATGGGGGATCAGCCACTGAAGCTTTCTTT; cdr3_aa: CASSLYGGSATEAFF
clone_size: .; j_call: TRBJ1-3; d_call: .; v_call: TRBV2; cdr3_nt: TGTGCCAGCGGAGGGGAAGGAAACACCATATATTTT; cdr3_aa: CASGGEGNTIYF
clone_size: .; j_call: TRBJ1-6; d_call: .; v_call: TRBV7-9; cdr3_nt: TGTGCCAGCAGCTTACAATCTTATAATTCACCCCTCCACTTT; cdr3_aa: CASSLQSYNSPLHF
clone_size: .; j_call: TRBJ1-1; d_call: .; v_call: TRBV2; cdr3_nt: TGTGCCAGCAGCCTACAGGGCTGGGGCACTGAAGCTTTCTTT; cdr3_aa: CASSLQGWGTEAFF
clone_size: .; j_call: TRBJ1-2; d_call: TRBD1; v_call: TRBV5-1; cdr3_nt: TGCGCCAGCAGCTTGGACAGGGGGTCTAACTATGGCTACACCTTC; cdr3_aa: CASSLDRGSNYGYTF
clone_size: once; j_call: TRBJ2-1; d_call: TRBD2; v_call: TRBV2; cdr3_nt: TGTGCCAGCAGTGAGGCGGGAGGGTCAAATGAGCAGTTCTTC; cdr3_aa: CASSEAGGSNEQFF
clone_size: .; j_call: TRBJ2-7; d_call: .; v_call: TRBV28; cdr3_nt: TGTGCCAGCAGTTTGAGGGCGGGACAGACCTACGAGCAGTACTTC; cdr3_aa: CASSLRAGQTYEQYF